This T cell receptor (beta chain) originates from a study of glioma-infiltrating T cells after dendritic cell vaccination. Time point here: after dendritic cell vaccination, including at tumor progression/relapse. V was pared by 5 bases and J by 6 bases, with 14 bases between. The length of the CDR3 is 14 residues. Germline V gene data show CDR1 as SGHVS and CDR2 as FQNEAQ. TCRB CDR3 was amplified from 2 ug genomic DNA or less. The table came from immunoSEQ multiplex PCR; TCRdb's copy has only in-frame clones and leaves some out. The top ten hold 5% to 6% of the sample, which has approximately 46,000 clones, 70% to 90% seen once.

The chain couples TRBV7-8 to TRBJ2-1; D is unresolved. This receptor was obtained from a human donor with glioblastoma. Sequencing used blood, obtained after dendritic cell vaccination. The CDR3 DNA reads TGTGCCAGCAGCCCCCCGTTTGGCCCCAATGAGCAGTTCTTC. This sequence encodes CASSPPFGPNEQFF.